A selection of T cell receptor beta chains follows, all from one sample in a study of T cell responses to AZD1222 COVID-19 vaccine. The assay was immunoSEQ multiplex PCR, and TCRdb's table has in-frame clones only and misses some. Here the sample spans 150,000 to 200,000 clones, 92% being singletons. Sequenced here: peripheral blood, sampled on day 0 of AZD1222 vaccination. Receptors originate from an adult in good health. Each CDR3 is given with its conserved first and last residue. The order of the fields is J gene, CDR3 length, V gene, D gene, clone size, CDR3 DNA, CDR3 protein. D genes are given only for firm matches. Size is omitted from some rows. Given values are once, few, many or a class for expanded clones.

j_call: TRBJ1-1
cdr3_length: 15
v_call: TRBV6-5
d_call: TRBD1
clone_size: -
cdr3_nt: TGTGCCAGCAGTAACGACAGGGGGCTCGGCACTGAAGCTTTCTTT
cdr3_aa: CASSNDRGLGTEAFF

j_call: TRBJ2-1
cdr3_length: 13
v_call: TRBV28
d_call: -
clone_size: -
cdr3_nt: TGTGCCAGCAAGGCCCCCGGGACCGATGAGCAGTTCTTC
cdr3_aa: CASKAPGTDEQFF

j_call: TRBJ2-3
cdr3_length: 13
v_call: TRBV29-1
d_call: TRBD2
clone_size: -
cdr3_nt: TGCAGCGTTTCTAGCGGGAGCTCAGATACGCAGTATTTT
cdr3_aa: CSVSSGSSDTQYF

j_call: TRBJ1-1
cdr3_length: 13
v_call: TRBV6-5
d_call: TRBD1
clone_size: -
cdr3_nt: TGTGCCAGTGAAGGACAGGAGCACACTGAAGCTTTCTTT
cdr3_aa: CASEGQEHTEAFF

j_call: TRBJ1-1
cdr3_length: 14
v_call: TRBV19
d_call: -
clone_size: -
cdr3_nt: TGTGCCAGTAGTATACGGGGAGGATACACTGAAGCTTTCTTT
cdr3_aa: CASSIRGGYTEAFF

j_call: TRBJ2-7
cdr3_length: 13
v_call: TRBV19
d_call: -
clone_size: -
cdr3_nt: TGTGCCAGTAGTCAACTGGACAGTTACGAGCAGTACTTC
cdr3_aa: CASSQLDSYEQYF

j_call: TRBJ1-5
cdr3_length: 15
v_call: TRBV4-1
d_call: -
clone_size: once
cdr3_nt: TGCGCCAGCAGCCTCGTTCAAGGGTTCAATCAGCCCCAGCATTTT
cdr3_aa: CASSLVQGFNQPQHF

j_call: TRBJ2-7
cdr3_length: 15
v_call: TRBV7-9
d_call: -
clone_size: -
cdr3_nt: TGTGCCAGCAGCTTCGGCAGGTCGAGCTCCTACGAGCAGTACTTC
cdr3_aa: CASSFGRSSSYEQYF

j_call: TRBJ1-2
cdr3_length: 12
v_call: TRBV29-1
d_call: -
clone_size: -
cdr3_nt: TGCAGCGTTGTAACAGATAACTATGGCTACACCTTC
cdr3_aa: CSVVTDNYGYTF

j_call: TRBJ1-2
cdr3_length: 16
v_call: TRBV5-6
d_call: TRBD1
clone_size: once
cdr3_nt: TGTGCCAGCAGCTTGGTTAGGGACAGGGAGGCCTATGGCTACACCTTC
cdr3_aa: CASSLVRDREAYGYTF

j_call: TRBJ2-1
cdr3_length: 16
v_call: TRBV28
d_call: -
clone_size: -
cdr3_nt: TGTGCCAGCAGTTTCACGACCCGGGTACTGGACAATGAGCAGTTCTTC
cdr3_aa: CASSFTTRVLDNEQFF

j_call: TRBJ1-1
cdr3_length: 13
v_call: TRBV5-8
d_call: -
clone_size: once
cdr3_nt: TGTGCCAGCAGCTGGGGGGCCGGCACTGAAGCTTTCTTT
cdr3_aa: CASSWGAGTEAFF

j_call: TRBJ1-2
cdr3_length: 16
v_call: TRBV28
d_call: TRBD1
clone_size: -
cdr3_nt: TGTGCCAGCAGGCTTGCTAGACCGGGACAGGGCTATGGCTACACCTTC
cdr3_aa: CASRLARPGQGYGYTF

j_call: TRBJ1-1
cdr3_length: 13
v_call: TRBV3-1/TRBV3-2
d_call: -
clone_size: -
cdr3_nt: TGTGCCAGCAGCGAGCTTGCAGCTCCTGAAGCTTTCTTT
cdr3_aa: CASSELAAPEAFF

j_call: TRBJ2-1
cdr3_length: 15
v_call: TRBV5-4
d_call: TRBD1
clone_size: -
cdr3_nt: TGTGCCAGCAGCGGGGACAGGTCCCCCTACAATGAGCAGTTCTTC
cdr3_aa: CASSGDRSPYNEQFF

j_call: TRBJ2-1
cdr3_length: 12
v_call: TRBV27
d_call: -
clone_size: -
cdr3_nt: TGTGCCAGCAAGGCAGGGTACAATGAGCAGTTCTTC
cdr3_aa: CASKAGYNEQFF

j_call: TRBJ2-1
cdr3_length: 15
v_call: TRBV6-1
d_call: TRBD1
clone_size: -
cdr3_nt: TGTGCCAGCAGTGAACAGGGGACAGTCTACAATGAGCAGTTCTTC
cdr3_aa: CASSEQGTVYNEQFF

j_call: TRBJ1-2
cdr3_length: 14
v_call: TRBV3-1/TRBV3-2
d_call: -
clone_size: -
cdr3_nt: TGTGCCAGCAGCCCCCTCCGGGGGGACGCTGGCTACACCTTC
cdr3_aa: CASSPLRGDAGYTF

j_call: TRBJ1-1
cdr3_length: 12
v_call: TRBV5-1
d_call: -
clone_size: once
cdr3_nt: TGCGCCAGCAGCTTGAATGGCGCTGAAGCTTTCTTT
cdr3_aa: CASSLNGAEAFF

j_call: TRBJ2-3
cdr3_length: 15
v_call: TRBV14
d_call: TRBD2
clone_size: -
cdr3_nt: TGTGCCAGCAGCTTGGGGGGGGGATCCAGAGATACGCAGTATTTT
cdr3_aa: CASSLGGGSRDTQYF

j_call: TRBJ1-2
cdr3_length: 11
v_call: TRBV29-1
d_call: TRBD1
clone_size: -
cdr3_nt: TGCAGCGTTGGGTCAGGGGGAGGCTACACCTTC
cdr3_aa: CSVGSGGGYTF

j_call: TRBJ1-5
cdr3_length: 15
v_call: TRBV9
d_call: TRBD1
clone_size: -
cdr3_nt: TGTGCCAGCAGCTCTGGACAGGGTGGCAATCAGCCCCAGCATTTT
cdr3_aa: CASSSGQGGNQPQHF

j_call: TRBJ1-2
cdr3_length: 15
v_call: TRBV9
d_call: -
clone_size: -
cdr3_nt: TGTGCCAGCAGCGTAGGGGCGCCCGGTGGGGTTGGCTACACCTTC
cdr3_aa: CASSVGAPGGVGYTF

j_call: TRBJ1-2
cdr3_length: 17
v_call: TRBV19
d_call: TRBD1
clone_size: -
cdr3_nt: TGTGCCAGTAGCCTGGCCATGACAGGGCTTCTTAACTATGGCTACACCTTC
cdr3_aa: CASSLAMTGLLNYGYTF

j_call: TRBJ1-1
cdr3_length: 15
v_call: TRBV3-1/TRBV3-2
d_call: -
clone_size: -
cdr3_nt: TGTGCCAGCAGCCAAGTGGGGGGAATGAACACTGAAGCTTTCTTT
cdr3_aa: CASSQVGGMNTEAFF

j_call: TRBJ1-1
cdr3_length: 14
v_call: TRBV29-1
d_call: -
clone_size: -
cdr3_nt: TGCAGCGTTGATGAGGGCAGGGGGAACACTGAAGCTTTCTTT
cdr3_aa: CSVDEGRGNTEAFF

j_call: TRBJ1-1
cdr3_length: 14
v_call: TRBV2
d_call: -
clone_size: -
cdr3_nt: TGTGCCAGCACCCGAAGCACCATGAACACTGAAGCTTTCTTT
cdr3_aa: CASTRSTMNTEAFF

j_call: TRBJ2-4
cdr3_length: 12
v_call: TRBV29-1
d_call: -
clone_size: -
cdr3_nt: TGCAGCGTAATGGAATATCGGAACATTCAGTACTTC
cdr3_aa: CSVMEYRNIQYF

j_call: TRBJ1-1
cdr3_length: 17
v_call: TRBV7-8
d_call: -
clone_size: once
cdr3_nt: TGTGCCAGCAGCTTAGAGAGGTCGAAGGCAGGGTGGACTGAAGCTTTCTTT
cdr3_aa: CASSLERSKAGWTEAFF

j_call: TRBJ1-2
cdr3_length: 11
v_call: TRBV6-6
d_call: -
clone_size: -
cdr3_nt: TGTGCCAGCAGTTTCAGGGACGGCTACACCTTC
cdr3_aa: CASSFRDGYTF

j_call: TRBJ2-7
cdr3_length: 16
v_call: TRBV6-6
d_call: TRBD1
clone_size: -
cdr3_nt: TGTGCCAGCAGTCGTAAGAATACAGGGGTAACCCACGAGCAGTACTTC
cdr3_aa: CASSRKNTGVTHEQYF

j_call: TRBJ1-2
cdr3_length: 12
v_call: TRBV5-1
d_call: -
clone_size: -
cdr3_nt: TGCGCCAGCAGCTTGGAAGGGGGTGGCTACACCTTC
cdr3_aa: CASSLEGGGYTF

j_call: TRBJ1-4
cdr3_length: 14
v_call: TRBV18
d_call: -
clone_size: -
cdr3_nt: TGTGCCAGCTCCCCCCCAATGGGCGATGAAAAACTGTTTTTT
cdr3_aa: CASSPPMGDEKLFF

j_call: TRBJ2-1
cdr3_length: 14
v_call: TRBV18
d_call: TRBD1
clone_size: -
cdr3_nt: TGTGCCAGCTCACCACAGGACAGGGGACATGAGCAGTTCTTC
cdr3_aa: CASSPQDRGHEQFF

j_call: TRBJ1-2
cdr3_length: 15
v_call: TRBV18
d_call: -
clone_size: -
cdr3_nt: TGTGCCAGCTCTCCGGATACACCCATCCTCTATGGCTACACCTTC
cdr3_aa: CASSPDTPILYGYTF

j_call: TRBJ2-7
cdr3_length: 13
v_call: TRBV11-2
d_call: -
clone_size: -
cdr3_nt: TGTGCCAGCAGCTTAGACAGCCTATACGAGCAGTACTTC
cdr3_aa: CASSLDSLYEQYF

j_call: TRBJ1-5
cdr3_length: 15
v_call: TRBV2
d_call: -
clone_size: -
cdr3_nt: TGTGCCAGCAGTGAAAGGAAAGGAGGTTTTACGCCCCAGCATTTT
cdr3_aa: CASSERKGGFTPQHF

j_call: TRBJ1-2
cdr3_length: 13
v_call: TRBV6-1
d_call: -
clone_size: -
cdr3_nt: TGTGCCAGCAGTCAGGCGGATTGGAACGGCTACACCTTC
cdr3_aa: CASSQADWNGYTF

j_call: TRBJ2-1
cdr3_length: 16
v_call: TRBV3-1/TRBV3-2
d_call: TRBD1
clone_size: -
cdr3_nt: TGTGCCAGCAGCCAACCCCTTAGGACAGGGCCGAATGAGCAGTTCTTC
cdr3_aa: CASSQPLRTGPNEQFF

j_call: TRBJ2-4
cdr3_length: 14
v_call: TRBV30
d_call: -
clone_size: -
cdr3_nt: TGTGCCTGGAGGAGGGATGCGGCCAAAAACATTCAGTACTTC
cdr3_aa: CAWRRDAAKNIQYF

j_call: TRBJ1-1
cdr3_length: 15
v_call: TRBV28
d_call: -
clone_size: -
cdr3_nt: TGTGCCAGCAGGCGGAGTTGGCAGGCGAACACTGAAGCTTTCTTT
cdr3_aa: CASRRSWQANTEAFF

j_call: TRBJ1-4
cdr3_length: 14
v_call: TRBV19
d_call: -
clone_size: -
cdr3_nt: TGTGCCAGTAGTCCTCAGGGGATTCGGGAAAAACTGTTTTTT
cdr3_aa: CASSPQGIREKLFF

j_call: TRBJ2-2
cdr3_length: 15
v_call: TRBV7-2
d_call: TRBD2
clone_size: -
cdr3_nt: TGTGCCAGCAGCCCTATAGCGGGGAACACCGGGGAGCTGTTTTTT
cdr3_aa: CASSPIAGNTGELFF

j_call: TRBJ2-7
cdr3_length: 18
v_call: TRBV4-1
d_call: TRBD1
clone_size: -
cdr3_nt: TGCGCCAGCAGCCTCCGCCTTGCGAGGGGGCCTACGATCTACGAGCAGTACTTC
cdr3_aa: CASSLRLARGPTIYEQYF

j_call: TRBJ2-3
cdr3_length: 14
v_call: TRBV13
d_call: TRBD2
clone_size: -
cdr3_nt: TGTGCCAGCAGCCCCGGGACTAGCCCAGATACGCAGTATTTT
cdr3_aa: CASSPGTSPDTQYF

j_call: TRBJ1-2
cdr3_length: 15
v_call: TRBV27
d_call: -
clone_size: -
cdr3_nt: TGTGCCAGCAGTCTCCGGGCCTCGAACTCCTATGGCTACACCTTC
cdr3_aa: CASSLRASNSYGYTF

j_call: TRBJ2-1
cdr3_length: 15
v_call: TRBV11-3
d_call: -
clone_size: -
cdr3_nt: TGTGCCAGCAGCTTTGGGACATCTCCCTACAATGAGCAGTTCTTC
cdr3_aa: CASSFGTSPYNEQFF

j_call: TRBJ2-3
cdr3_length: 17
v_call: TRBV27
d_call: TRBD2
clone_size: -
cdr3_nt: TGTGCCAGCAGTAGAGTGCGGGAGGCCAAATTCACAGATACGCAGTATTTT
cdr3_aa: CASSRVREAKFTDTQYF

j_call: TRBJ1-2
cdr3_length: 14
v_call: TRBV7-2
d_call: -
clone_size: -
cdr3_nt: TGTGCCAGCAGCTTAGGGGGCTCAAAGGGTGGCTACACCTTC
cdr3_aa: CASSLGGSKGGYTF

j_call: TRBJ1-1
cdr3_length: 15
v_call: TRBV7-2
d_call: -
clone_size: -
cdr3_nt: TGTGCCAGCAGCACCCACAGGGAATCGGTCACTGAAGCTTTCTTT
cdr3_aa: CASSTHRESVTEAFF

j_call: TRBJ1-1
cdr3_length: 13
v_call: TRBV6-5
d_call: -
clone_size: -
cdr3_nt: TGTGCCAGCAAATTAAGGATGAACACTGAAGCTTTCTTT
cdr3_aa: CASKLRMNTEAFF

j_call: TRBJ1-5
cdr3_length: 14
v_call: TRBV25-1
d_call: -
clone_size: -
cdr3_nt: TGTGCCTCCTCGCGGGGAGTTAGCAATCAGCCCCAGCATTTT
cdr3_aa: CASSRGVSNQPQHF

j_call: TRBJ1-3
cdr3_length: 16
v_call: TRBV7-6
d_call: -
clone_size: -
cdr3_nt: TGTGCCAGCAGCTTAGACAGGCTGAGCTCTGGAAACACCATATATTTT
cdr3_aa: CASSLDRLSSGNTIYF

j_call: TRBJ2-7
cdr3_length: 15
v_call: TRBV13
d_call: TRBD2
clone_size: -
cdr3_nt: TGTGCCAGCAGCTTAGGGACTAGCGGGCGTTACGAGCAGTACTTC
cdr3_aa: CASSLGTSGRYEQYF

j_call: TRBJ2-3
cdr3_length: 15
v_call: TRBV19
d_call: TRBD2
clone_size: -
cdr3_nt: TGTGCCAGTGGGACTAGCGGGAGCAGGACAGATACGCAGTATTTT
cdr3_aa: CASGTSGSRTDTQYF

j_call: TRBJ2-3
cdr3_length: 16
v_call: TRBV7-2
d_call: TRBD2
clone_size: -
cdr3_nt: TGTGCCAGCAGCTTAGTGGCAGCGGGGGCCACAGATACGCAGTATTTT
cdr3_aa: CASSLVAAGATDTQYF

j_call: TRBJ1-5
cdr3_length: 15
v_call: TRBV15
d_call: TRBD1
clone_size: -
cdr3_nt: TGTGCCACCAGCACGGACAGGGGATTGCGTCAGCCCCAGCATTTT
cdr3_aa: CATSTDRGLRQPQHF